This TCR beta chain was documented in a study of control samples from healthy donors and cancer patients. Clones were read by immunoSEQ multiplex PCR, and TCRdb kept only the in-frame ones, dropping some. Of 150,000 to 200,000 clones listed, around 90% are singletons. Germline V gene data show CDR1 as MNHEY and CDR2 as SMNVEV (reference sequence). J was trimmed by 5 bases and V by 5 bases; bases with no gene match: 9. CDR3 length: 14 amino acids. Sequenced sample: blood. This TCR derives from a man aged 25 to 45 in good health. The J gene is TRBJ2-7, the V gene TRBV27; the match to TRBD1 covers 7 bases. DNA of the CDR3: TGTGCCAGCAGTATCTCGACAGGGTACAACGAGCAGTACTTC. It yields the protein CASSISTGYNEQYF.